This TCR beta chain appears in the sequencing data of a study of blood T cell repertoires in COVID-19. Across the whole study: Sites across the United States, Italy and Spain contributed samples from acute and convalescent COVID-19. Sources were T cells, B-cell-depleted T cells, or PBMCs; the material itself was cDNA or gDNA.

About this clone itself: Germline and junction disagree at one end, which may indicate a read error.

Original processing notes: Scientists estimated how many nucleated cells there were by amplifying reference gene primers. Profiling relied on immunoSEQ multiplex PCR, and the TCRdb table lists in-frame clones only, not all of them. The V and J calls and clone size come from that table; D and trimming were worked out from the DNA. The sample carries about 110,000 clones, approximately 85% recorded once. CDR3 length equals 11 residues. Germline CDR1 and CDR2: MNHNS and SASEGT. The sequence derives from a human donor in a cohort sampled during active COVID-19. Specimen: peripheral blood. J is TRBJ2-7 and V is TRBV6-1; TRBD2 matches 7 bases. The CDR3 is CASSEWAGEVF. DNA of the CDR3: TGTGCCAGCAGTGAATGGGCGGGAGAGGTATTC.